Below, one T cell receptor beta chain is given with its context. This sample is drawn from a study of shared clonotypes between healthy human individuals. The method was immunoSEQ multiplex PCR; TCRdb's version includes in-frame clones alone and lacks a portion of them. The sample yields about 1.5 million clones, approximately 98% seen once. Sequenced: naive CD4+ T cells sorted from blood. The subset here: CD45RA+ positively selected. This TCR was sampled from a man aged 30-40 years in good health.

The CDR3 sequence: CASSPTSGKPQFF. DNA for the CDR3: TGCGCCAGCAGCCCGACTAGCGGGAAACCGCAGTTCTTC. The gene calls are TRBV5-1 and TRBJ2-1, with 11 bases fitting TRBD2. The CDR3 is 13 residues long. The V gene end was trimmed by 4 bases and the J gene end by 12 bases; junction bases not matched to a gene: 6. Germline CDR1 reads SGHRS; CDR2 reads YFSETQ. Complete variable domain (other parts from reference TRBV5-1 and TRBJ2-1): KAGVTQTPRYLIKTRGQQVTLSCSPISGHRSVSWYQQTPGQGLQFLFEYFSETQRNKGNFPGRFSGRQFSNSRSEMNVSTLELGDSALYLCASSPTSGKPQFFGPGTRLTVL.